A selection of T cell receptor beta chains follows, all from one sample in a study of response to subunit inactivated influenza vaccine. A single record per CDR3 protein comes from TCRdb applying MiXCR to the RT-PCR reads. The sample yields 650,000 to 700,000 distinct CDR3 sequences, about 15% seen once. The sample consisted of PBMCs from blood, taken approximately 12 days after vaccination. The receptors derive from a man aged 45-65 years who received an inactivated influenza vaccine. Both conserved end residues are trimmed from each CDR3.

J	V	CDR3
TRBJ1-4	TRBV10-3	AISKTGPNEKLF
TRBJ2-1	TRBV12-3/TRBV12-4	ASSPRGDLSSYNEQF
TRBJ2-5	TRBV11-3	ASSRRRGAQETQY
TRBJ2-5	TRBV6-1	ASSPITGKQETQY
TRBJ2-3	TRBV6-2/TRBV6-3	ASSYGSGVDGTDTQY
TRBJ1-4	TRBV7-2	ASSMGGSGEKLF
TRBJ2-3	TRBV5-5	ASSSRGLVGPDTQY
TRBJ2-7	TRBV20-1	SAQGRIYEQY
TRBJ1-1	TRBV9	ASTKEGSANTEAF
TRBJ2-2	TRBV11-2	ASSLEKVENTGELF
TRBJ1-5	TRBV5-5	ASSLGTVNQPQH
TRBJ2-5	TRBV7-2	ASSMTNKGPQETQY
TRBJ2-7	TRBV6-2/TRBV6-3	ASSVRTSGAYEQY
TRBJ2-3	TRBV20-1	SARRDAYRTDTQY
TRBJ2-3	TRBV5-4	ASSLESSADTQY
TRBJ2-3	TRBV18	ASSPRETISTDTQY
TRBJ2-1	TRBV29-1	SVEWQGLAYNEQF
TRBJ1-5	TRBV7-6	ASSLGTGTGNQPQH
TRBJ2-3	TRBV11-2	ASSFSGARDTQY
TRBJ2-1	TRBV9	ASSFREAGAYNEQF
TRBJ2-7	TRBV19	ASSIQQGPYEQY
TRBJ2-1	TRBV5-5	ASSPGQGAMREQF